These 26 T cell receptor beta chains were sequenced from one sample in a study of naive and memory T cell subsets. An equimolar mix of two oligonucleotides served as the beta constant-region primer for TRBC1 and TRBC2. Nested alpha and beta constant-region primers with the SP2 primer drove four PCR rounds on ligated cDNA. Using its own MiXCR run on the UMI-ligation and nested PCR reads, TCRdb lists one record per CDR3 protein. The sample records roughly 24,000 distinct CDR3 sequences, around 10% being singletons. Sample: central memory CD8+ T cells from blood. The origin of the receptors is a human donor in good health.

This clonotype was counted many times. The V call is TRBV6-2 or TRBV6-3, the J call TRBJ2-2; 13 bases match TRBD2. Looked up from germline, CDR1 is MNHEY and CDR2 is SVGEGT. The CDR3 covers 16 residues. The J segment lost 7 bases and the V segment lost 0 bases, leaving 2 bases of the junction unmatched. CDR3 region: CASSYSGLAGSGELFF. CDR3 in DNA: TGTGCCAGCAGTTACTCGGGACTAGCGGGAAGCGGGGAGCTGTTTTTT.

The chain is built from TRBV6-2 or TRBV6-3 and TRBJ1-5, with D tentatively TRBD1 (5 bases). Germline V lookup: CDR1 MNHEY, CDR2 SVGEGT. V was trimmed by 3 bases and J by 8 bases, leaving 11 bases between them. The CDR3 has 13 residues. The CDR3 sequence: CASSYGATEPQHF. CDR3 in DNA: TGTGCCAGCAGTTATGGGGCAACGGAGCCCCAGCATTTT.

In this sample, this clonotype turned up a few times. This rearrangement joins TRBV28 to TRBJ2-6; possibly TRBD2 for D (5 bases). V lost 4 bases and J 0 bases, leaving 10 bases between the germline ends. The length of the CDR3 is 16 residues. The germline CDR1 and CDR2 sequences are MDHEN and SYDVKM. The CDR3 DNA reads TGTGCCAGCAGTTCGGGGAAAATCTCTGGGGCCAACGTCCTGACTTTC. Its translation is CASSSGKISGANVLTF.

This clonotype was detected only a few times. This chain joins TRBV28 and TRBJ2-1, with D possibly TRBD2 on 5 matching bases. Germline V lookup: CDR1 MDHEN, CDR2 SYDVKM. V was pared by 7 bases and J by 0 bases, with 10 bases between. This CDR3 spans 14 amino acids. DNA of the CDR3: TGTGCCAGCATGGCGGGTAGCTCCTACAATGAGCAGTTCTTC. It translates to CASMAGSSYNEQFF. Together with reference TRBV28 and TRBJ2-1, the CDR3 gives the full variable domain: DVKVTQSSRYLVKRTGEKVFLECVQDMDHENMFWYRQDPGLGLRLIYFSYDVKMKEKGDIPEGYSVSREKKERFSLILESASTNQTSMYLCASMAGSSYNEQFFGPGTRLTVL.

The chain carries TRBV6-4 and TRBJ2-1; TRBD2 is a possible D gene (6 bases). Trimming took off 2 bases at V and 4 bases at J, with 9 bases between the two ends. The V gene's germline CDR1 is MRHNA and CDR2 SNTAGT. The CDR3 covers 14 residues. The CDR3 sequence is CASSDPGGYNEQFF. The DNA for the CDR3 is TGTGCCAGCAGTGACCCTGGGGGGTACAATGAGCAGTTCTTC.

At least ten counts were recorded for this clonotype. The chain has TRBV6-5 and TRBJ1-2, with a possible D match to TRBD1 (5 bases). Germline CDR1 MNHEY, CDR2 SVGAGI. Trimming left V 0 bases short and J 6 bases short, with 14 bases between. The CDR3 is 15 residues long. The CDR3 DNA sequence: TGTGCCAGCAGTTACTCGGGGCCCGGATCAAATGGCTACACCTTC. Translating gives CASSYSGPGSNGYTF.

This clonotype was observed at least ten times. CDR3 DNA sequence: TGTGCCAGCAGCCCAGGGAGCCACGGCACTGAAGCTTTCTTT. Protein: CASSPGSHGTEAFF. The chain joins TRBV7-2 to TRBJ1-1, with D maybe TRBD1 (5 bases). In germline, CDR1 is SGHTA, CDR2 FQGNSA. This CDR3 is 14 amino acids long. The V gene lost 5 bases and the J gene lost 4 bases, with 14 bases spanning the gap.

This clonotype was seen more than once but under ten times. CDR3 DNA: TGTGCCAGCAGCTTGGCCGATGGCTACACCTTC. The encoded protein is CASSLADGYTF. The chain couples TRBV5-6 to TRBJ1-2; D is ambiguous. CDR3 length: 11 amino acids. The germline V gene encodes CDR1 SGHDT and CDR2 YYEEEE. V was pared by 0 bases and J by 6 bases, with 3 bases between.

This clonotype was picked up many times. The chain combines TRBV28 with TRBJ2-5; D assignment may be TRBD1 or TRBD2 (5 bases each). V shed 4 bases and J shed 2 bases, with 14 bases lying between them. Germline-derived CDR1 and CDR2 are MDHEN and SYDVKM. The CDR3 length is 15 residues. The CDR3, as DNA: TGTGCCAGCAGTTCTGGGGACGGGGAGCAAGAGACCCAGTACTTC. Translated, it gives CASSSGDGEQETQYF.

This clonotype has a single count. The chain has TRBV6-5 and TRBJ1-2; tentatively, D is TRBD1 (6 bases). V lost 6 bases, J lost 1 base, and 18 bases lay in between. The V gene's germline CDR1 is MNHEY and CDR2 SVGAGI. The CDR3 runs 16 residues. CDR3 bases: TGTGCCAGCAGCCCCGTTTGGACAGACTATAACTATGGCTACACCTTC. Amino acid sequence: CASSPVWTDYNYGYTF.

This clonotype was recorded once. This chain joins TRBV4-1 and TRBJ2-1; D gene ambiguous. Looked up from germline, CDR1 is MGHRA and CDR2 is YSYEKL. V dropped 2 bases and J dropped 3 bases, with 5 bases sitting between them. This CDR3 region has 13 residues. The CDR3 sequence is CASSQFNYNEQFF. For the CDR3, the DNA is TGCGCCAGCAGCCAATTTAACTACAATGAGCAGTTCTTC.

This clonotype was observed many times. A read error may produce the germline difference seen at one junction end. The gene calls are TRBV20-1 and TRBJ2-7, with TRBD2 identical over 10 bases. Germline V gives CDR1 DFQATT, CDR2 SNEGSKA (reference sequence). The CDR3 is made up of 14 amino acids. In DNA form, the CDR3 reads TGCAGTGCTGAGCGGGAGGGCCCATCCTCCGAGCAGTACTTC. Residues: CSAEREGPSSEQYF.

This clonotype was recorded many times. The rearrangement links TRBV29-1 to TRBJ2-7; a weak D match, TRBD2 (6 bases). V lost 4 bases and J lost 2, with 15 bases in between. This CDR3 spans 14 amino acids. Per the germline V gene, CDR1 is SQVTM and CDR2 is ANQGSEA. In DNA, the CDR3 is TGCAGCGTTGGTGGAGGGAGAGTGCCCTACGAGCAGTACTTC. It specifies CSVGGGRVPYEQYF.

The gene calls are TRBV6-2 or TRBV6-3 and TRBJ1-5; the match to TRBD1 covers 10 bases. Losses at the gene ends were 5 bases for V and 0 bases for J; bases not matched to a gene: 7. Germline V gene data show CDR1 as MNHEY and CDR2 as SVGEGT. The CDR3 sequence is 17 residues long. The CDR3 loop reads CASSRDRGPYSNQPQHF. Written as DNA, the CDR3 is TGTGCCAGCAGTCGGGACAGGGGCCCATATAGCAATCAGCCCCAGCATTTT.

The V gene is TRBV6-2 or TRBV6-3, the J gene TRBJ2-1, with D maybe TRBD1 (5 bases). The CDR3 has 14 residues. Germline-derived CDR1 and CDR2 are MNHEY and SVGEGT. Trimming shortened V by 5 bases and J by 4 bases, and 12 bases separated the two germline ends. As DNA, the CDR3 is TGTGCCAGCAGTATATTGACAGATTACAATGAGCAGTTCTTC. Amino acid sequence: CASSILTDYNEQFF.

The rearrangement joins TRBV9 to TRBJ2-1, with a possible D match to TRBD2 (6 bases). This CDR3 region has 15 residues. V shed 0 bases and J shed 2 bases, with 9 bases lying between them. Germline V gene sequence: CDR1 SGDLS, CDR2 YYNGEE. CDR3 DNA: TGTGCCAGCAGCGTAGCGTGGGAGGCCTACAATGAGCAGTTCTTC. This encodes CASSVAWEAYNEQFF.

This clonotype was seen a handful of times. This chain uses TRBV20-1 with TRBJ1-6, with no clear D. The CDR3 contains 15 residues. CDR1 and CDR2 (germline): DFQATT, SNEGSKA (reference sequence). V lost 0 bases to trimming and J lost 9 bases, with 15 bases between them. CDR3 sequence reads: CSARDPMGGSSPLHF. The CDR3 DNA is TGCAGTGCTAGAGATCCAATGGGCGGGAGTTCACCCCTCCACTTT.

V gene TRBV9 combines with J gene TRBJ2-7, with TRBD1 matching over 7 bases. From germline, CDR1 is SGDLS and CDR2 YYNGEE. The V segment lost 2 bases and the J segment 1 base; nucleotides outside the gene matches: 3. CDR3 length equals 14 residues. The CDR3 nucleotides read TGTGCCAGCAGCGTTACAGGGGATTCCTACGAGCAGTACTTC. It yields the protein CASSVTGDSYEQYF.

In its sample, this clonotype was seen many times. The V and J genes are TRBV6-1 and TRBJ2-7; tentatively, D is TRBD1 or TRBD2 (6 bases each). The CDR3 contains 14 residues. V gave up 2 bases and J gave up 3 bases, with 11 bases separating them. CDR1 MNHNS and CDR2 SASEGT come from the germline V gene. The CDR3 is CASSERGEGYEQYF. Here the CDR3 DNA reads TGTGCCAGCAGTGAAAGGGGGGAAGGCTACGAGCAGTACTTC.

This chain uses TRBV20-1 with TRBJ1-2, with D maybe TRBD1 (6 bases). The V gene lost 0 bases and the J gene lost 5 bases, with 10 bases spanning the gap. CDR3 length: 13 residues. CDR1 and CDR2 (germline): DFQATT, SNEGSKA (reference sequence). The CDR3 here is CSARDLTGYGYTF. CDR3 DNA sequence: TGCAGTGCTAGAGATCTGACAGGTTATGGCTACACCTTC.

The chain carries TRBV6-1 and TRBJ1-2; D is perhaps TRBD1 (5 bases). V lost 6 bases to trimming and J lost 4 bases, with 12 bases between them. Germline lookup yields CDR1 MNHNS and CDR2 SASEGT. The CDR3 has 13 amino acids. The CDR3: CASRAGESYGYTF. For the CDR3, the DNA is TGTGCCAGCAGGGCGGGGGAAAGCTATGGCTACACCTTC.

With regard to this clonotype: Just one base apart from a much larger clone, this may be a read error. The chain couples TRBV12-3 or TRBV12-4 to TRBJ2-2; TRBD2 matches 9 bases. The CDR3 is made up of 15 amino acids. The ends lost 10 bases at V and 3 bases at J; junction bases unmatched: 9. The CDR3 DNA sequence: TGTGCCACCCATCTAGCGGGACCCTACACCGGGGAGCTGTTTTTT. It specifies CATHLAGPYTGELFF.

This clonotype appeared a few times. DNA for the CDR3: TGTGCCAGCAGCCAGTACTTTTGGTACAATGAGCAGTTCTTC. Encoded protein: CASSQYFWYNEQFF. The chain couples TRBV3-1 to TRBJ2-1; the D is unclear. Germline V gives CDR1 LGHDT, CDR2 YNNKEL (reference sequence). The length of the CDR3 is 14 residues. Deletions cut 3 bases from V and 4 bases from J, with 10 bases between.

This clonotype was seen at least ten times. The V and J genes are TRBV27 and TRBJ2-7, with D tentatively TRBD1 (5 bases). Germline loops: CDR1 MNHEY, CDR2 SMNVEV (reference sequence). The CDR3 runs 14 residues. The V end was cut by 1 base, the J end by 2 bases, with 9 bases between. The CDR3 DNA reads as TGTGCCAGCAGTTTATTTAGCAGGGCCTACGAGCAGTACTTC. Translated, it gives CASSLFSRAYEQYF.

This clonotype was observed at least ten times. This chain links TRBV4-3 with TRBJ1-6; D is uncertain. V was shortened by 0 bases and J by 10 bases, with 10 bases between the two germline ends. The CDR3 runs 14 residues. The germline CDR1 and CDR2 sequences are LGHNA and YSLEER. CDR3 DNA sequence: TGCGCCAGCAGCCAAGAACTGGCGAACTCACCCCTCCACTTT. It specifies CASSQELANSPLHF.

The table lists this clonotype with many counts. This chain uses TRBV30 with TRBJ2-3; D is unclear. The CDR3 has 14 amino acids. Germline CDR1 is GTSNPN and CDR2 is SVGIG (reference sequence). V gave up 1 base and J gave up 3 bases, with 11 bases separating them. This CDR3 is CAWSGLVGTDTQYF. The CDR3 DNA follows: TGTGCCTGGAGTGGCCTAGTAGGAACAGATACGCAGTATTTT. Full variable domain (rest looked up from reference TRBV30 and TRBJ2-3): SQTIHQWPATLVQPVGSPLSLECTVEGTSNPNLYWYRQAAGRGLQLLFYSVGIGQISSEVPQNLSASRPQDRQFILSSKKLLLSDSGFYLCAWSGLVGTDTQYFGPGTRLTVL.